These T cell receptor beta chains were read from a single sample in a study of blood T cell repertoires in COVID-19. This table comes from immunoSEQ multiplex PCR, and its TCRdb copy is limited to in-frame clones, with some not included. The sample has around 160,000 clones, more than 75% seen once. The specimen was peripheral blood. These receptors all come from a man between 60 and 75 years old with active or convalescent COVID-19. CDR3s include the opening cysteine and the closing phenylalanine or tryptophan. The D gene is left open where the match is weak. Clone size is not always given. Where it is, it says once, few, many or a class for expanded clones.

TRBV30	TRBD1	many	TRBJ2-7	TGTGCCTGCTCGGACCAGGGGGAAAGGCAGTACTTC	CACSDQGERQYF
TRBV7-9	TRBD1	few	TRBJ1-5	TGTGCCAGCAGCTTAGCGACAGGGAATCAGCCCCAGCATTTT	CASSLATGNQPQHF
TRBV28	.	.	TRBJ1-5	TGTGCCAGCAGTTTAGGGGTTTCAGGGTGGGGCAATCAGCCCCAGCATTTT	CASSLGVSGWGNQPQHF
TRBV21-1	.	.	TRBJ2-5	TGTGCCAGCAGCAAACTAGGTGGCAGGGTCCGGGAGACCCAGTACTTC	CASSKLGGRVRETQYF
TRBV28	TRBD1	.	TRBJ1-6	TGTGCCAGCACCGCGAGCGGACAGGGAAGTCATAATTCACCCCTCCACTTT	CASTASGQGSHNSPLHF
TRBV28	.	many	TRBJ1-5	TGTGCCAGCAGTTTACTTAATCAGCCCCAGCATTTT	CASSLLNQPQHF
TRBV30	TRBD2	once	TRBJ2-7	TGTGCCTGGAGTATCGTTCGGGCTAGCGGACCTTACGAGCAGTACTTC	CAWSIVRASGPYEQYF
TRBV5-4	TRBD1	.	TRBJ2-2	TGTGCCAGCAGCGCAAGGGACAGGGGAACCGGGGAGCTGTTTTTT	CASSARDRGTGELFF
TRBV5-1	.	.	TRBJ2-2	TGCGCCAGCAGCCGACTCCCCGCGAACACCGGGGAGCTGTTTTTT	CASSRLPANTGELFF
TRBV27	.	.	TRBJ1-3	TGTGCCAGCAGTCCGGGACTTGGAAACACCATATATTTT	CASSPGLGNTIYF
TRBV19	.	.	TRBJ2-5	TGTGCCAGTAGGGGGGGAGAGAGCCAGTACTTC	CASRGGESQYF
TRBV11-3	.	.	TRBJ2-1	TGTGCCAGCAGCTCCGGGGGGACAAACAATGAGCAGTTCTTC	CASSSGGTNNEQFF
TRBV4-3	.	.	TRBJ1-6	TGCGCCAGCAGCCAAGACCCGCGGCGTTCACCCCTCCACTTT	CASSQDPRRSPLHF
TRBV27	.	few	TRBJ2-7	TGTGCCAGCAGTTCCCCAGACAGGTTGGGATCCTACGAGCAGTACTTC	CASSSPDRLGSYEQYF
TRBV9	TRBD1	.	TRBJ2-7	TGTGCCAGCAGCGTAGATGGACAGGGGGCCTACGAGCAGTACTTC	CASSVDGQGAYEQYF
TRBV6-5	TRBD2	.	TRBJ2-7	TGTGCCAGCATAGGACTAGCGGGACTCTACGAGCAGTACTTC	CASIGLAGLYEQYF
TRBV4-3	TRBD1	.	TRBJ2-7	TGCGCCAGCAGCCGAACAGGGGCCTACGAGCAGTACTTC	CASSRTGAYEQYF
TRBV5-1	TRBD1	.	TRBJ1-1	TGCGCCAGCAGCTTGGAAACCCCGGACAGGGCCACTGAAGCTTTCTTT	CASSLETPDRATEAFF
TRBV7-3	TRBD1	.	TRBJ2-1	TGTGCCAGCAGCTTAACGGGGGACAGGCACCAGTTCTTC	CASSLTGDRHQFF
TRBV29-1	TRBD1	.	TRBJ1-1	TGCAGCGTTGGTCAGGGGGCGAGGACTGAAGCTTTCTTT	CSVGQGARTEAFF
TRBV4-3	TRBD2	few	TRBJ2-1	TGCGCCAGCAGCCAAGATTTAGCAGGACTAGCGGGAGCCCCCAGGGAGCAGTTCTTC	CASSQDLAGLAGAPREQFF
TRBV20-1	TRBD2	.	TRBJ2-3	TGCAGTGCTAGTTCCCTAGCGGGAGTCAGTAATACGCAGTATTTT	CSASSLAGVSNTQYF
TRBV4-1	.	.	TRBJ1-4	TGCGCCAGCAGCCAGTGGCGGCGCGAAAAACTGTTTTTT	CASSQWRREKLFF
TRBV5-5	.	.	TRBJ1-3	TGTGCCAGCAGCTTGGGGCCGGGGGTCCTAAACACCATATATTTT	CASSLGPGVLNTIYF
TRBV5-6	TRBD1	.	TRBJ2-7	TGTGCCAGCAGCTTGGACAGGGGGCGGCACGAGCAGTACTTC	CASSLDRGRHEQYF
TRBV3-1/TRBV3-2	.	.	TRBJ1-6	TGTGCCAGCAGTCCCGACGTCGGCGGGCTAGTACCCCTCCACTTT	CASSPDVGGLVPLHF
TRBV4-1	.	.	TRBJ1-6	TGCGCCAGCGGGGGGATCTATAATTCACCCCTCCACTTT	CASGGIYNSPLHF
TRBV7-9	TRBD2	.	TRBJ2-1	TGTGCCAGCAGAAGGACTAGCGGCAATGAGCAGTTCTTC	CASRRTSGNEQFF
TRBV21-1	.	.	TRBJ2-7	TGTGCCAGCAGCAAAGCTGACTGTTTTTTTTCCGAGCAGTACTTC	CASSKADCFFSEQYF
TRBV13	TRBD1	.	TRBJ1-2	TGTGCCAGCAGCTTGGCCCCCCCGGGACAGGGTTTCTTC	CASSLAPPGQGFF
TRBV4-1	TRBD2	.	TRBJ2-1	TGCGCCAGCAGCCAAGGCCCTAGCGGGATCTACAATGAGCAGTTCTTC	CASSQGPSGIYNEQFF
TRBV27	.	.	TRBJ1-1	TGTGCCAGCAGTTCCCAGGGAGGTGATGGGCCGAAAGCTTTCTTT	CASSSQGGDGPKAFF
TRBV19	TRBD2	few	TRBJ2-3	TGTGCCAGTACCACTAGCGGGAGGGCCGGCACAGATACGCAGTATTTT	CASTTSGRAGTDTQYF
TRBV11-2	TRBD2	.	TRBJ2-1	TGTGCCAGCAGCTTAGATTGGACTAGCGGGGGGCGGAATGAGCAGTTCTTC	CASSLDWTSGGRNEQFF
TRBV9	.	.	TRBJ2-1	TGTGCCAGCAGCGTAGCAACCTACAATGAGCAGTTCTTC	CASSVATYNEQFF
TRBV6-5	TRBD1	.	TRBJ1-1	TGTGCCAGCAGCCGTGACAGGGGGGCTGAAGCTTTCTTT	CASSRDRGAEAFF
TRBV30	TRBD1	once	TRBJ1-6	TGTGCCTGTGGGACAGGGTTCGATTCACCCCTCCACTTT	CACGTGFDSPLHF
TRBV5-4	.	.	TRBJ2-7	TGTGCCAGCAGCCCACTCGCGGATGGGGGGGGCGGGAGCCCCTACGAGCAGTACTTC	CASSPLADGGGGSPYEQYF
TRBV18	.	few	TRBJ2-3	TGTGCCAGCTCACGACCCCCACCGGGGACAAACACAGATACGCAGTATTTT	CASSRPPPGTNTDTQYF
TRBV4-2	TRBD1	.	TRBJ2-1	TGTGCCAGCAGCCCAGGGGGATACAATGAGCAGTTCTTC	CASSPGGYNEQFF